The rows below give T cell receptor beta chains drawn from one sample of a study of Ad26.COV2.S vaccination and SARS-CoV-2 variants. Sequenced by immunoSEQ multiplex PCR; TCRdb stores in-frame clones only, minus some. The profile covers 320,000 or so clones, with about 90% appearing a single time and 5.5% taken by the ten largest. Sequenced here: peripheral blood, sampled in a trial of Ad26.COV2.S vaccine versus placebo. The source is a person aged 18-60 years who received the Ad26.COV2.S COVID-19 vaccine or a placebo. Both conserved end residues are trimmed from each CDR3. A D gene is named only where the DNA matches it firmly.

>.|TRBV5-4
ASSLDSTNYGYT
>TRBD2|TRBV6-5
ASRYSGHTDTQY
>.|TRBV5-1
ASSLVPQGFGTNEKLF
>.|TRBV12-3/TRBV12-4
ASSSGRIYEQY
>TRBD1|TRBV24-1
ATSDLKTGTNEQF
>TRBD2|TRBV6-6
ASTQTGTSVETQY
>.|TRBV27
ASSFLEDYRGNEQF
>.|TRBV7-2
ASSPRGTEAF
>.|TRBV7-2
ASSKGTAIGEQF
>.|TRBV4-3
ASSLGLGYNEQF
>.|TRBV12-3/TRBV12-4
ASSLGRNYEQY
>.|TRBV27
ASRLKGREREKLF
>.|TRBV27
ASSLSSGEAF
>.|TRBV24-1
ATSVAPGAGNNEQF
>TRBD1|TRBV6-5
ASSFQQGGNTEAF
>.|TRBV10-2
ASRAGTDTQY
>.|TRBV19
ASTPSGFGNTEAF
>.|TRBV4-3
ASSQESRETQY
>.|TRBV5-5
ASSSGSMNTEAF
>.|TRBV29-1
SVEAPGESYEQY
>.|TRBV6-5
ASSYYWTLRKETQY
>.|TRBV24-1
ATTPRVQETQY
>TRBD1|TRBV7-2
ASSSLGQGVIDEQF
>.|TRBV5-1
ASSPQTITDTQY
>.|TRBV29-1
SVEDWGFNSPLH
>.|TRBV14
ASSQTGLNGLLRSYEQY
>TRBD2|TRBV4-1
ASSHASGRADTDTQY
>.|TRBV19
ASSPGAGPVEGTQY
>TRBD1|TRBV7-9
ASSPTGDKDGYT
>TRBD1|TRBV7-8
ASSFAGTGGAETQY
>.|TRBV14
ASSQVARMQAF
>.|TRBV5-1
ASSLGGDAETQY
>.|TRBV12-3/TRBV12-4
ASRSSYNEQF
>TRBD1|TRBV7-2
ASSGLQGTNYGYT
>.|TRBV5-1
ASSIQPGLLQETQY
>.|TRBV7-9
ASSSLGRGRKVLF
>TRBD1|TRBV14
ASSPTGVSNYGYT
>TRBD2|TRBV28
ASTGTSGSPTTDTQY
>.|TRBV24-1
ATSEGAEQY
>TRBD2|TRBV15
ATSRGGALAGRQF
>TRBD2|TRBV15
ATSRGGLAGYASTDTQY
>TRBD2|TRBV28
ASALAGVGPDEQF
>.|TRBV3-1/TRBV3-2
ASSQASSQAYGYT
>TRBD2|TRBV9
ASSVNGLAGVDTQY
>.|TRBV7-2
ASSLGNAITQTGELF
>.|TRBV29-1
SDEGTFGYT
>.|TRBV11-2
ASSSLWDKGV
>.|TRBV12-5
ASGLVLGAGIQPQH
>.|TRBV5-6
ASSLAQLSYGYT
>TRBD2|TRBV5-1
ASSLVAGGLTGELF
>.|TRBV2
ASREGPFNEQF
>.|TRBV5-6
ASSHLNTEAF
>.|TRBV6-5
ASSYSRVRRNEQF
>.|TRBV7-9
ATSTGSSYNEQF